Included here is one TCR beta chain sequence, with context. This sample is part of a study of T cells expressing NK-cell markers. Study-level background: There were seven HCMV-seropositive donors and one seronegative donor among the eight sequenced.

Per germline, CDR1 KGHSH and CDR2 LQKENI. This CDR3 has 15 residues. TCRdb reprocessed the 5' RACE reads, with one entry per CDR3 protein and no DNA. The table lists around 380,000 distinct CDR3 sequences. Sequenced sample: blood T cells: a sorted CD56 or NKG2C T cell subset, CD4+ or CD8+ T cells, or bulk PBMC T cells (not recorded which). This TCR came from a woman between 50 and 59 years old in good health. This chain links TRBV18 with TRBJ2-5; TCRdb's assignment of TRBD2 cannot be checked, as there is no DNA. CDR3 sequence: CASSPGTRPKETQYF.